This T cell receptor (beta chain) was identified in a study of cytomegalovirus exposure and HLA in healthy donors. Germline V CDR1 and CDR2: SGHVS, FQNEAQ. The CDR3 extends over 13 amino acids. Trimming removed 5 bases at V and 5 bases at J, with 10 bases between. TCRdb's copy holds only in-frame clones and misses some; the assay was immunoSEQ multiplex PCR. The table lists under 300,000 clones, around 88% of them singletons. The V gene is TRBV7-8, the J gene TRBJ1-5, with D possibly matching TRBD1 (6 bases). Sequencing input: PBMCs. This TCR was recovered from a woman in her twenties or thirties in good health and CMV-seropositive. Here the CDR3 DNA reads TGTGCCAGCAGCAGACAGGAGTATCAGCCCCAGCATTTT. It is translated as CASSRQEYQPQHF.